This T cell receptor beta chain originates from a study of control samples from healthy donors and cancer patients. Measured with immunoSEQ multiplex PCR; TCRdb has only the in-frame clones, and not every one. This repertoire shows some 80,000 clones, roughly 90% found once; its top ten account for 1.9%. The CDR3 sequence is 16 residues long. V was clipped by 1 base and J by 4 bases, with 11 bases between them. CDR1 and CDR2 from the germline V gene are SGHTA and FQGNSA. This sequence originates from a woman between 55 and 75 years old with head and neck cancer. The gene calls are TRBV7-2 and TRBJ1-6, with D possibly TRBD1 on 6 matching bases. The sequencing sample was made of PBMCs. The DNA of the CDR3 is TGTGCCAGCAGCTTAGAGTCAGGGGCATATAATTCACCCCTCCACTTT. This sequence encodes CASSLESGAYNSPLHF.